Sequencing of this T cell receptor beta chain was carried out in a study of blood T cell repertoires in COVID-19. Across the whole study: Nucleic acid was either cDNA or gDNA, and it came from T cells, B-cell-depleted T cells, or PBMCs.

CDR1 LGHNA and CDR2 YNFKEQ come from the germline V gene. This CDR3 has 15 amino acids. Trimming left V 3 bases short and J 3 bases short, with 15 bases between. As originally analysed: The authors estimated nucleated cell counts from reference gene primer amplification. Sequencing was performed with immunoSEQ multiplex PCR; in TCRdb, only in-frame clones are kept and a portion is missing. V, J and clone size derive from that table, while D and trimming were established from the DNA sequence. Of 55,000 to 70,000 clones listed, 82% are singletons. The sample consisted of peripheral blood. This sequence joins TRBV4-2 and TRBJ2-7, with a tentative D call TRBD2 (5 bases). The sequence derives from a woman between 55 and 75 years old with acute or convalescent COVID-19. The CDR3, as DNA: TGTGCCAGCAGCCATGGCCTAGGAGCGGACTACGAGCAGTACTTC. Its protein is CASSHGLGADYEQYF.